The clone carrying this TCR beta chain was counted a few times. The antigen is undetermined. TCRdb analysed the 5' RACE reads with MiXCR anew, one entry per CDR3 protein. The data hold about 510,000 distinct CDR3 sequences, with about 5.2% observed a single time. CDR1 and CDR2 (germline): MDHEN, SYDVKM. The CDR3 length is 11 residues. Trimming took 3 bases from V and 15 from J; bases not matched to a gene: 5. This record belongs to a study of CD8 T cells in ankylosing spondylitis. Study-wide findings and caveats: A TCR beta motif of fewer than ten highly homologous variants seemed to mark ankylosing spondylitis blood. A CD8+ phenotype characterized the disease-linked clones, which were relatively rare in peripheral blood.

The chain is built from TRBV28 and TRBJ2-1, with 7 bases identical to TRBD1. Sequenced input: blood, either unsorted or a sorted T cell fraction (not recorded which). The receptor comes from a male donor with ankylosing spondylitis. The CDR3 region is CASSFDRVRFF. CDR3 bases: TGTGCCAGCAGTTTCGACAGGGTTCGGTTCTTC.